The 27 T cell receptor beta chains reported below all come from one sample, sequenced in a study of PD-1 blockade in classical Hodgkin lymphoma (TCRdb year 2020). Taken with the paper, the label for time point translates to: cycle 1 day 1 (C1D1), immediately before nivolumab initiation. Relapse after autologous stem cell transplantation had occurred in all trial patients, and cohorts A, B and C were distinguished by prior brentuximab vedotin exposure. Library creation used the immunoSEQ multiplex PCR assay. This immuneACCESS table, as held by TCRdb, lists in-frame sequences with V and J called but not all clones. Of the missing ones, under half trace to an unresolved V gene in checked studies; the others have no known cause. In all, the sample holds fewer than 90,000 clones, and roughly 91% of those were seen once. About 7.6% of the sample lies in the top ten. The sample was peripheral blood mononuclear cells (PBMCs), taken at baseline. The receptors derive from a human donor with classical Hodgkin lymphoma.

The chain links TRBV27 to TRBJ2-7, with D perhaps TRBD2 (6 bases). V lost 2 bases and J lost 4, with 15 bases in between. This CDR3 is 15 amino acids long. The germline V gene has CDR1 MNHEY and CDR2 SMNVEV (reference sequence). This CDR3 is CASSLGPGVEYEQYF. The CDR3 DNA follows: TGTGCCAGCAGTTTAGGTCCGGGGGTCGAATACGAGCAGTACTTC.

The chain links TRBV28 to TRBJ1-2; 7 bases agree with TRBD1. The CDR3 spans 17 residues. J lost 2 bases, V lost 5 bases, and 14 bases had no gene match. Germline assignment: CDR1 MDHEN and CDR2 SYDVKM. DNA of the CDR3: TGTGCCAGCAGTGTCTACCGGGACAGTAGGCGAAACTATGGCTACACCTTC. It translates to CASSVYRDSRRNYGYTF.

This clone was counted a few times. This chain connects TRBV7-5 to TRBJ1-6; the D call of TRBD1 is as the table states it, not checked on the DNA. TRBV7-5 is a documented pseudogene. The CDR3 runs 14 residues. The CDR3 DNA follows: TGTGCCAGAAGCTTAAGTGTCAGATGCTCACCCCTCCACTTT. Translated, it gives CARSLSVRCSPLHF.

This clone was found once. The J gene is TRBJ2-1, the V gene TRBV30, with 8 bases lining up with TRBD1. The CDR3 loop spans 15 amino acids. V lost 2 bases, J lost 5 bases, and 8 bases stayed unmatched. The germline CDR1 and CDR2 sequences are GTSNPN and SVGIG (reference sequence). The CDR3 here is CAWSFRTGWNNEQFF. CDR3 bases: TGTGCCTGGAGTTTCCGGACAGGGTGGAACAATGAGCAGTTCTTC.

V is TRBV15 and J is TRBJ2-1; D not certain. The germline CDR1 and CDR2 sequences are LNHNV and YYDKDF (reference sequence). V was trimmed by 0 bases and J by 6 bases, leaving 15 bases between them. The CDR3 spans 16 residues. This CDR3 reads CATSRDFAAGFNEQFF. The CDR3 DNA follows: TGTGCCACCAGCAGAGATTTCGCGGCCGGCTTCAATGAGCAGTTCTTC.

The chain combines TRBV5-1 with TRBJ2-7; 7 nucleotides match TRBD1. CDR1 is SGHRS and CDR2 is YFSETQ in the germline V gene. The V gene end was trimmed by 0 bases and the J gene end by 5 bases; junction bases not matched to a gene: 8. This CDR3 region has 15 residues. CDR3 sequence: CASSLDAGGRNEQYF. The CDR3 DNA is TGCGCCAGCAGCTTGGACGCAGGGGGAAGGAACGAGCAGTACTTC.

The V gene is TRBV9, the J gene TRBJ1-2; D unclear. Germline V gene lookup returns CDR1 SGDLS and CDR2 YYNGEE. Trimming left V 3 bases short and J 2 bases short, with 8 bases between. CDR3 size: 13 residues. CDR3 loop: CASSAYENYGYTF. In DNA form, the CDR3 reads TGTGCCAGCAGCGCTTATGAGAACTATGGCTACACCTTC.

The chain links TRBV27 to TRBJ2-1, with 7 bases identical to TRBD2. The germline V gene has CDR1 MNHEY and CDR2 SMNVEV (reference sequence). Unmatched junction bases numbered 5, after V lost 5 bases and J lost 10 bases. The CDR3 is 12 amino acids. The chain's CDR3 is CASSRSGLEQFF. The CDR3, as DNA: TGTGCCAGCAGTCGTAGCGGGCTAGAGCAGTTCTTC.

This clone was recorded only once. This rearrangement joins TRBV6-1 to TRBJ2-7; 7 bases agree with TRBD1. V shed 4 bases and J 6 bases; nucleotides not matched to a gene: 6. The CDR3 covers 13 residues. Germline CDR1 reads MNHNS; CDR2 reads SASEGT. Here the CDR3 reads CASSGQGMGEQYF. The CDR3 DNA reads TGTGCCAGCAGTGGACAGGGTATGGGCGAGCAGTACTTC.

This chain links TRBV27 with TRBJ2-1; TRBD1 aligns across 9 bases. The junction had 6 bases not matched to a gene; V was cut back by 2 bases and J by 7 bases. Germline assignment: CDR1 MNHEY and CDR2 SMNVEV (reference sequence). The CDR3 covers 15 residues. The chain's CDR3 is CASSLGGTGRNEQFF. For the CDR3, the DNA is TGTGCCAGCAGTTTAGGCGGGACAGGGAGGAATGAGCAGTTCTTC.

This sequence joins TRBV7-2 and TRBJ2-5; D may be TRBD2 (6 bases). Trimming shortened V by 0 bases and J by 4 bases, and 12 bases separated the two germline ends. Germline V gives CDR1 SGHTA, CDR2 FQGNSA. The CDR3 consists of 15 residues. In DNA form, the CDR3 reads TGTGCCAGCAGCTTAGCCGGGAGTTCGGGAGAGACCCAGTACTTC. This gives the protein CASSLAGSSGETQYF.

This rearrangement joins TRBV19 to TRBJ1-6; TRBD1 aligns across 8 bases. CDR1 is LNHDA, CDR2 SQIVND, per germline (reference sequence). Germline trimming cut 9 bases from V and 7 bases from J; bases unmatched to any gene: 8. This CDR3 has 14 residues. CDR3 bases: TGTGCCAGCACCGAACAGGGGGAGAATTCACCCCTCCACTTT. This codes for CASTEQGENSPLHF.

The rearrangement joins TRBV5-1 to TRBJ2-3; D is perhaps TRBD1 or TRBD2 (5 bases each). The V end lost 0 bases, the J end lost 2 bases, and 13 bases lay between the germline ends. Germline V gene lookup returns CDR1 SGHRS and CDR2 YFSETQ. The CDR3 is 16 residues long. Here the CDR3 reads CASSLVWGSFTDTQYF. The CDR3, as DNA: TGCGCCAGCAGCTTGGTTTGGGGGTCCTTCACAGATACGCAGTATTTT.

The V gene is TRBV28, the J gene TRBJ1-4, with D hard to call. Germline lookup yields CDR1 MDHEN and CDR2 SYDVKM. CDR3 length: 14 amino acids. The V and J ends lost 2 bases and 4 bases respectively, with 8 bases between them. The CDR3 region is CASSLRRFNEKLFF. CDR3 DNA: TGTGCCAGCAGTTTAAGGCGGTTTAATGAAAAACTGTTTTTT.

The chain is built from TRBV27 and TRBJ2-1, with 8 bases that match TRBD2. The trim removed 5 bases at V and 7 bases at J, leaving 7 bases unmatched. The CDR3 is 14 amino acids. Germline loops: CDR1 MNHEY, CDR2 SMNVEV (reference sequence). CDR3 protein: CASSTGTRINEQFF. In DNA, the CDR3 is TGTGCCAGCAGTACCGGGACTAGAATAAATGAGCAGTTCTTC.

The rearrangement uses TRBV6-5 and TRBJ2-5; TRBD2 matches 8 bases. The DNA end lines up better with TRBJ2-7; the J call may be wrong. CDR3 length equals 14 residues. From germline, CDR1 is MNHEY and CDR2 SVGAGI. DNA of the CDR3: TGTGCCAGCAGAATAGCTCGGGAGGGCTACGAGCAGTACTTC. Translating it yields CASRIAREGYEQYF.

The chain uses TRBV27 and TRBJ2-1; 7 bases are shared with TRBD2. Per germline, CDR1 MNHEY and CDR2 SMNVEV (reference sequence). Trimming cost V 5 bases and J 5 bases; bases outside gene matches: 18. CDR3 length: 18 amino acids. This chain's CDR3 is CASSLGVTGLGENNEQFF. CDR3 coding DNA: TGTGCCAGCAGTCTAGGGGTCACAGGACTAGGAGAAAACAATGAGCAGTTCTTC.

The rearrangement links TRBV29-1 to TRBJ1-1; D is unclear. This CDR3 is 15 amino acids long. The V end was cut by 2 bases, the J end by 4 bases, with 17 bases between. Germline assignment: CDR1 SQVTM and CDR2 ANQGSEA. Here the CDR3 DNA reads TGCAGCGTTGAAATCGTTGGCTCCATGCCCACTGAAGCTTTCTTT. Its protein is CSVEIVGSMPTEAFF.

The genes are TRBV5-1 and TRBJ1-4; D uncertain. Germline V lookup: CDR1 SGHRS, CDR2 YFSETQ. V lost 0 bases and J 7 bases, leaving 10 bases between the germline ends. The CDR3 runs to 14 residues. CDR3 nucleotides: TGCGCCAGCAGCTTGGGGGATATGGGTGAAAAACTGTTTTTT. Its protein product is CASSLGDMGEKLFF.

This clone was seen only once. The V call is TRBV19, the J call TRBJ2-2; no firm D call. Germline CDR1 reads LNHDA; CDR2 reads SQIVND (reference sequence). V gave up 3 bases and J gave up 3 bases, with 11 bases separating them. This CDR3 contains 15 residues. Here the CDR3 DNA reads TGTGCCAGTAGTATTTTGTCTGCGCACACCGGGGAGCTGTTTTTT. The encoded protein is CASSILSAHTGELFF.

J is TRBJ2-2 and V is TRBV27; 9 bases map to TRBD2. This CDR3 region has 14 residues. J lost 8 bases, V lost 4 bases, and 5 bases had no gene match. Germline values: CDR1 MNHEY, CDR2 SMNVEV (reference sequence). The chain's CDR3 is CASSSGTSPGELFF. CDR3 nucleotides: TGTGCCAGCAGTTCGGGGACTAGCCCAGGGGAGCTGTTTTTT.

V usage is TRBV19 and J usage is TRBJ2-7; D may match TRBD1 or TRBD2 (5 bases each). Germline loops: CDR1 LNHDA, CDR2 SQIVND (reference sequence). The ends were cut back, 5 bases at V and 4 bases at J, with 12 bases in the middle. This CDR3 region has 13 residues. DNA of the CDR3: TGTGCCAGTAGTGGTAACTGGGGGTACGAGCAGTACTTC. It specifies CASSGNWGYEQYF.

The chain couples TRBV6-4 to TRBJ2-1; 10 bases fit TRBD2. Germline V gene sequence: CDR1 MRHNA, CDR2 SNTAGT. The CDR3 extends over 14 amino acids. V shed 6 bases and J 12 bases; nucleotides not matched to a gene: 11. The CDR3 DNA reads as TGTGCCAGCAGCCTCACCGAATTAGCGGGGGGGCAGTTCTTC. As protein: CASSLTELAGGQFF.

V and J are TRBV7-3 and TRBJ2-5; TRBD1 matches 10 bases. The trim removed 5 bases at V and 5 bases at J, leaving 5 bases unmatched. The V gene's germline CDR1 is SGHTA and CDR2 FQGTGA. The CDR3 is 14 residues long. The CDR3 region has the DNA TGTGCCAGCAGCCCCGGACAGGGGGGGGAGACCCAGTACTTC. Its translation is CASSPGQGGETQYF.

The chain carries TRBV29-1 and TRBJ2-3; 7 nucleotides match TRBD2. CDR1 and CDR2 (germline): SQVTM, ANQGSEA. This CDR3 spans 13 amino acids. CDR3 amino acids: CTGGGQGGDTQYF. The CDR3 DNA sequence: TGCACCGGGGGAGGGCAGGGAGGGGATACGCAGTATTTT.

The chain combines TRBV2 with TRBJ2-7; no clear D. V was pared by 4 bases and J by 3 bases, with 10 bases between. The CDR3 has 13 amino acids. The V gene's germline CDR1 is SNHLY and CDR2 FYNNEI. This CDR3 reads CASSVFPLYEQYF. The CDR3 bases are TGTGCCAGCAGTGTTTTCCCTCTCTACGAGCAGTACTTC. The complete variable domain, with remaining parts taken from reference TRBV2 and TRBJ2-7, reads EPEVTQTPSHQVTQMGQEVILRCVPISNHLYFYWYRQILGQKVEFLVSFYNNEISEKSEIFDDQFSVERPDGSNFTLKIRSTKLEDSAMYFCASSVFPLYEQYFGPGTRLTVT.

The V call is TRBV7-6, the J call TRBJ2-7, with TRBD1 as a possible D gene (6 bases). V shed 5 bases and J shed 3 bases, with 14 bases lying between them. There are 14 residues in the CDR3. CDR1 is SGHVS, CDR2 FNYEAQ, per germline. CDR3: CASSTFTGFYEQYF. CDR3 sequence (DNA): TGTGCCAGCAGCACCTTTACAGGGTTCTACGAGCAGTACTTC.